The table lists the clone carrying this TCR beta chain with many counts. TCRbeta library preparation incorporated unique molecular identifiers. TCRdb reprocessed the PCR reads via MiXCR and lists one record per CDR3 protein. The sample has about 240,000 distinct CDR3 sequences; about 12% are singletons. This specimen belongs to a study of T-cell reconstitution after alpha-beta-depleted transplantation in children. From germline, CDR1 is MNHEY and CDR2 SVGAGI. The CDR3 consists of 15 residues. Trimming took 5 bases from V and 7 from J, leaving 17 bases between them. The specimen was PBMCs from the stem cell graft donor, collected from the stem cell graft. The TCR originated in a human donor who donated a stem cell graft to a child with acute lymphoblastic leukemia. The chain combines TRBV6-5 with TRBJ2-2; tentatively, D is TRBD1 (5 bases). The CDR3 coding sequence is TGTGCCAGCAGTCGCGGCCCCAGGGCAAGCGGGGAGCTGTTTTTT. This encodes CASSRGPRASGELFF.